This TCR beta chain is drawn from a study of blood T cell repertoires in COVID-19. Study overall: Researchers got acute and convalescent COVID-19 samples from the United States, Italy and Spain.

All enrollees were roughly 18 to 89 years old and from approximately 24 US areas. Participants' reported clinical history set cohort assignment. The CDR3 length is 15 residues. J was trimmed by 3 bases and V by 6 bases; bases with no gene match: 5. Germline CDR1 and CDR2: ENHRY and SYGVKD. TCRdb's table, derived via immunoSEQ multiplex PCR, lists solely in-frame clones and lacks some. The sample records about 350,000 clones, more than 75% being singletons. The sample consisted of PBMCs or T cells enriched from blood (not recorded which). The chain uses TRBV10-3 and TRBJ2-2, with 9 nucleotides matching TRBD2. This sequence originates from a woman in her twenties or thirties who had recovered from COVID-19. CDR3 in DNA: TGTGCCATCAGGCGGGAGGGCCGATACACCGGGGAGCTGTTTTTT. It is translated as CAIRREGRYTGELFF.